Shown below are 25 T cell receptor beta chains from a single sample sequenced in a study of shared clonotypes between healthy human individuals. Profiled with immunoSEQ multiplex PCR; TCRdb holds only in-frame clones, not every one. Of about 450,000 clones in the sample, around 79% were seen once. Material: PBMCs. The source is a woman between 40 and 55 years old in good health. Some clones in this sample may be carry-over from other donors' samples.

This clone was recorded many times. The gene calls are TRBV7-2 and TRBJ2-7; D perhaps matches TRBD1 (6 bases). The germline V gene encodes CDR1 SGHTA and CDR2 FQGNSA. Trimming cost V 5 bases and J 4 bases, with 18 bases left between them. The CDR3 is 15 amino acids. The CDR3 region is CASSLLSVRGYEQYF. The CDR3 bases are TGTGCCAGCAGCCTCCTATCAGTGAGGGGGTACGAGCAGTACTTC.

This sequence joins TRBV4-1 and TRBJ2-3, with D perhaps TRBD1 or TRBD2 (5 bases each). Between the trimmed V and J ends, which lost 0 bases and 1 base, there was a span of 8 bases. From germline, CDR1 is MGHRA and CDR2 YSYEKL. The CDR3 loop spans 15 amino acids. CDR3 coding DNA: TGCGCCAGCAGCCAAGACAAGGGACGCACAGATACGCAGTATTTT. Translated, it gives CASSQDKGRTDTQYF.

The rearrangement uses TRBV5-1 and TRBJ2-2; no reliable D call. CDR1 and CDR2 (germline): SGHRS, YFSETQ. CDR3 size: 14 residues. Between the trimmed V and J ends, which lost 4 bases and 2 bases, there was a span of 9 bases. CDR3 loop: CASSPTHNTGELFF. For the CDR3, the DNA is TGCGCCAGCAGCCCGACCCACAACACCGGGGAGCTGTTTTTT.

As for this clone: Other nucleotide sequences in the sample specify the same CDR3. The CDR3 sequence is CASSPPGYNEQFF. CDR3 sequence (DNA): TGTGCCAGTTCGCCCCCCGGGTACAATGAGCAGTTCTTC. The gene calls are TRBV28 and TRBJ2-1; D call uncertain. The CDR3 has 13 amino acids. V gave up 9 bases and J gave up 4 bases, with 13 bases separating them. The germline CDR1 and CDR2 sequences are MDHEN and SYDVKM.

Notes on this clone: A far larger clone is one nucleotide away, so this likely arose from a read error. Different DNA sequences within this sample yield the same CDR3. The V gene is TRBV10-2, the J gene TRBJ1-2, with TRBD1 matching 8 bases. The germline CDR1 and CDR2 sequences are WSHSY and SAAADI. V lost 6 bases, J lost 3 bases, and 3 bases stayed unmatched. The CDR3 spans 13 residues. The CDR3 nucleotides are TGCGCCAGCAGCCGACAGGGGTACTATGGCTACACCTTC. Translation gives CASSRQGYYGYTF.

This clone was picked up a small number of times. The chain carries TRBV19 and TRBJ2-7; D unresolved. V dropped 4 bases and J dropped 0 bases, with 16 bases sitting between them. The CDR3 totals 16 residues. The germline V gene encodes CDR1 LNHDA and CDR2 SQIVND (reference sequence). The chain's CDR3 is CASSTIPTPGSYEQYF. The CDR3 DNA is TGTGCCAGTAGTACCATCCCCACGCCGGGCTCCTACGAGCAGTACTTC.

This rearrangement joins TRBV19 to TRBJ1-5, with TRBD1 matching 9 bases. The length of the CDR3 is 17 residues. CDR1 LNHDA and CDR2 SQIVND come from the germline V gene (reference sequence). With 3 bases clipped from V and 0 bases from J, the junction kept 6 bases outside the gene matches. CDR3 coding DNA: TGTGCCAGTAGTATCGGGACAGGGCCTTTTAGCAATCAGCCCCAGCATTTT. Its protein is CASSIGTGPFSNQPQHF.

V gene TRBV27 combines with J gene TRBJ2-7; D not certain. V shed 2 bases and J shed 3 bases, with 11 bases lying between them. Germline lookup yields CDR1 MNHEY and CDR2 SMNVEV (reference sequence). CDR3 size: 14 residues. The CDR3: CASSLQPRGYEQYF. The CDR3 bases are TGTGCCAGCAGTTTACAACCCCGTGGCTACGAGCAGTACTTC.

The J gene is TRBJ2-1, the V gene TRBV15; D might be TRBD1 (5 bases). Germline V gene data show CDR1 as LNHNV and CDR2 as YYDKDF (reference sequence). The CDR3 runs 13 residues. Between the trimmed V and J ends, which lost 3 bases and 10 bases, there was a span of 13 bases. DNA for the CDR3: TGTGCCACCAGCAGCAACTCAGGGCACGAGCAGTTCTTC. This gives the protein CATSSNSGHEQFF.

This clone was counted a single time. DNA of the CDR3: TGTGCCAGCAGCTTAGGCAGCGGCTATATCGCGCAGTATTTT. Translated, it gives CASSLGSGYIAQYF. This sequence joins TRBV13 and TRBJ2-3, with D perhaps matching TRBD2 (5 bases). Germline values: CDR1 PRHDT, CDR2 FYEKMQ (reference sequence). The V end lost 0 bases, the J end lost 10 bases, and 14 bases lay between the germline ends. The CDR3 is 14 amino acids.

This clone has just a few counts. The chain is built from TRBV2 and TRBJ2-7, with D perhaps matching TRBD2 (5 bases). The CDR3 has 12 amino acids. Deletions cut 4 bases from V and 7 bases from J, with 11 bases between. CDR1 is SNHLY, CDR2 FYNNEI, per germline. CDR3 DNA: TGTGCCAGCAGTGTAGAGGGTTCGGAGCAGTACTTC. It encodes CASSVEGSEQYF.

This clone was detected only a few times. This sequence joins TRBV6-1 and TRBJ2-2; 11 nucleotides line up with TRBD2. Germline-derived CDR1 and CDR2 are MNHNS and SASEGT. V dropped 4 bases and J dropped 6; count of bases not matched to a gene: 13. There are 18 residues in the CDR3. The CDR3 region has the DNA TGTGCCAGCAGTGTCGTACCCACTAGCGGGAGTATGGCCGGGGAGCTGTTTTTT. This translates into CASSVVPTSGSMAGELFF.

This chain connects TRBV28 to TRBJ1-2; 9 bases match TRBD1. The V segment lost 6 bases and the J segment 1 base; nucleotides outside the gene matches: 12. This CDR3 is built from 17 residues. Germline CDR1 reads MDHEN; CDR2 reads SYDVKM. The CDR3 DNA reads TGTGCCAGCAGCCTGCCCGGGACAGGGTCGTTTAACTATGGCTACACCTTC. Its translation: CASSLPGTGSFNYGYTF.

This rearrangement joins TRBV6-5 to TRBJ2-2; 13 nucleotides agree with TRBD2. The germline V gene encodes CDR1 MNHEY and CDR2 SVGAGI. V lost 6 bases and J lost 6; bases outside the gene matches: 4. The CDR3 contains 15 residues. The CDR3 DNA reads TGTGCCAGCAGCCAGACTAGCGGGAGGTCCGGGGAGCTGTTTTTT. It yields the protein CASSQTSGRSGELFF.

There are a few counts of this clone. The CDR3 here is CASRPGTEGGYTF. The CDR3 DNA is TGTGCCAGCAGACCCGGGACGGAGGGGGGCTACACCTTC. The genes are TRBV6-4 and TRBJ1-2, with D possibly matching TRBD1 (5 bases). This CDR3 contains 13 residues. The V gene lost 6 bases and the J gene lost 8 bases, with 16 bases spanning the gap. Per the germline V gene, CDR1 is MRHNA and CDR2 is SNTAGT.

The gene calls are TRBV2 and TRBJ2-2; 12 bases fit TRBD2. The germline gives CDR1 SNHLY, CDR2 FYNNEI. J lost 5 bases, V lost 1 base, and 20 bases had no gene match. This CDR3 spans 22 amino acids. This chain's CDR3 is CASSEEVGLAGDTRTRTGELFF. The CDR3 nucleotides are TGTGCCAGCAGTGAAGAAGTGGGACTAGCGGGCGACACACGGACGAGGACCGGGGAGCTGTTTTTT. Looking up the rest from reference TRBV2 and TRBJ2-2 gives the full variable domain: EPEVTQTPSHQVTQMGQEVILRCVPISNHLYFYWYRQILGQKVEFLVSFYNNEISEKSEIFDDQFSVERPDGSNFTLKIRSTKLEDSAMYFCASSEEVGLAGDTRTRTGELFFGEGSRLTVL.

Here the CDR3 DNA reads TGTGCCAGCAGCGGACTAGCGGGAGAAGGTGAGCAGTTCTTC. This sequence encodes CASSGLAGEGEQFF. The chain carries TRBV9 and TRBJ2-1; 12 bases agree with TRBD2. Germline V gene lookup returns CDR1 SGDLS and CDR2 YYNGEE. V trimming: 3 bases; J trimming: 9 bases; junction bases outside the gene matches: 4. This CDR3 is built from 14 residues.

The chain is built from TRBV7-9 and TRBJ2-3; the match to TRBD2 covers 13 bases. The length of the CDR3 is 17 residues. Germline V gene sequence: CDR1 SEHNR, CDR2 FQNEAQ (reference sequence). The ends lost 1 base at V and 4 bases at J; junction bases unmatched: 5. The CDR3 sequence is CASSLGTSGSLPDTQYF. The CDR3 DNA is TGTGCCAGCAGCTTAGGGACTAGCGGGAGTCTCCCAGATACGCAGTATTTT.

On this clone: The junction departs from the called germline gene at one end, perhaps through a read error. The V and J genes are TRBV18 and TRBJ1-2; TRBD1 agrees at 12 bases. CDR3 length: 16 amino acids. Germline CDR1 is KGHSH and CDR2 is LQKENI. The CDR3 DNA reads as TGTGCCAGCTCAACACCACCGGGACAGGGGGCGTATGGCTACACCTTC. Its translation is CASSTPPGQGAYGYTF. Full variable domain (missing parts from reference TRBV18 and TRBJ1-2): NAGVMQNPRHLVRRRGQEARLRCSPMKGHSHVYWYRQLPEEGLKFMVYLQKENIIDESGMPKERFSAEFPKEGPSILRIQQVVRGDSAAYFCASSTPPGQGAYGYTFGSGTRLTVV.

This sequence joins TRBV28 and TRBJ1-2; D not resolved. The V gene lost 0 bases and the J gene lost 6 bases, with 8 bases spanning the gap. Germline V gene data show CDR1 as MDHEN and CDR2 as SYDVKM. The CDR3 is 13 residues long. The CDR3 is CASSLWGSDGYTF. DNA of the CDR3: TGTGCCAGCAGTTTATGGGGGTCCGATGGCTACACCTTC.

This clone was counted a few times. The chain carries TRBV5-1 and TRBJ1-1; D unclear. Germline-derived CDR1 and CDR2 are SGHRS and YFSETQ. V lost 3 bases and J lost 1, with 7 bases in between. This CDR3 is built from 13 residues. The DNA of the CDR3 is TGCGCCAGCAGCTCGGACCCGAACACTGAAGCTTTCTTT. Its protein is CASSSDPNTEAFF.

This chain links TRBV7-6 with TRBJ2-1; TRBD1 aligns across 12 bases. The germline CDR1 and CDR2 sequences are SGHVS and FNYEAQ. The CDR3 totals 15 residues. V shed 6 bases and J 9 bases; nucleotides not matched to a gene: 9. CDR3 in DNA: TGTGCCAGCAGGAGGGGACAGGGGGCTTTAAGTGAGCAGTTCTTC. It yields the protein CASRRGQGALSEQFF.

J is TRBJ2-7 and V is TRBV15; a weak D match, TRBD1 (5 bases). Per germline, CDR1 LNHNV and CDR2 YYDKDF (reference sequence). V was clipped by 1 base and J by 2 bases, with 6 bases between them. The CDR3 extends over 13 amino acids. The CDR3 is CATSRGGPYEQYF. Written as DNA, the CDR3 is TGTGCCACCAGCAGAGGGGGCCCCTACGAGCAGTACTTC.

The rearrangement links TRBV14 to TRBJ1-1; 9 bases line up with TRBD1. This CDR3 spans 13 amino acids. The V and J ends lost 5 bases and 11 bases, in that order; junction bases with no gene match: 9. CDR1 is SGHDN and CDR2 is FVKESK in the germline V gene. The chain's CDR3 is CASSLNRGLGAFF. The DNA for the CDR3 is TGTGCCAGCAGCTTGAACAGGGGGCTGGGGGCTTTCTTT.

The CDR3 DNA sequence: TGTGCCAGCAGCCCACGACTAGCGAAGCAGTACTTC. This codes for CASSPRLAKQYF. The chain joins TRBV11-2 to TRBJ2-7, with 8 nucleotides matching TRBD2. The J segment lost 8 bases and the V segment lost 5 bases, leaving 5 bases of the junction unmatched. The CDR3 contains 12 residues. CDR1 and CDR2 (germline): SGHAT, FQNNGV.